This T cell receptor beta chain derives from a study of T cell responses to AZD1222 COVID-19 vaccine. Findings of the study overall: Females outnumbered males among donors, who were mostly white British; clonal diversity was possibly underestimated. Once two AZD1222 doses were given, Spike-specific TCR breadth and depth went up.

Only in-frame clones appear in the TCRdb table, and some are missing; sequencing was by immunoSEQ multiplex PCR. The sample gives 90,000 to 120,000 clones, 70% to 90% of which show up once; 4.8% is in the top ten. CDR3 length: 15 amino acids. CDR1 is LNHDA and CDR2 is SQIVND in the germline V gene (reference sequence). Trimming removed 7 bases from V and 0 bases from J, with 13 bases in between. Points on this clone: The antigen is unknown.

This sequence was found in an adult who received the AZD1222 COVID-19 vaccine. The sequencing used peripheral blood, collected 28 days after the second AZD1222 dose. The chain recombines TRBV19 with TRBJ2-1; a weak D match, TRBD1 (5 bases). The CDR3 coding sequence is TGTGCCAGTACTAAGCAGGGTAGCTCCTACAATGAGCAGTTCTTC. Its protein is CASTKQGSSYNEQFF.